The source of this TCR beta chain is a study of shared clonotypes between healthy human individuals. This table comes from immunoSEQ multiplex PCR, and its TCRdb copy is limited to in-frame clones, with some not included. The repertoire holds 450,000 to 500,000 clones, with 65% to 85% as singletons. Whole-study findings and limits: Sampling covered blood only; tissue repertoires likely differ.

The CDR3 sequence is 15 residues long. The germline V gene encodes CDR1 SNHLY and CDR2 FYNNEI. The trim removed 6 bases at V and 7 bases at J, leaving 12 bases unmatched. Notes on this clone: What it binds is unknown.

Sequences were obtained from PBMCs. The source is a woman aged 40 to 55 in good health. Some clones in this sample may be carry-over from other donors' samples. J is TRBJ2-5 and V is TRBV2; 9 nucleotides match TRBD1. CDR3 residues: CASSSMGTGIGTQYF. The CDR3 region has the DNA TGTGCCAGCAGCTCTATGGGGACAGGGATAGGGACCCAGTACTTC.